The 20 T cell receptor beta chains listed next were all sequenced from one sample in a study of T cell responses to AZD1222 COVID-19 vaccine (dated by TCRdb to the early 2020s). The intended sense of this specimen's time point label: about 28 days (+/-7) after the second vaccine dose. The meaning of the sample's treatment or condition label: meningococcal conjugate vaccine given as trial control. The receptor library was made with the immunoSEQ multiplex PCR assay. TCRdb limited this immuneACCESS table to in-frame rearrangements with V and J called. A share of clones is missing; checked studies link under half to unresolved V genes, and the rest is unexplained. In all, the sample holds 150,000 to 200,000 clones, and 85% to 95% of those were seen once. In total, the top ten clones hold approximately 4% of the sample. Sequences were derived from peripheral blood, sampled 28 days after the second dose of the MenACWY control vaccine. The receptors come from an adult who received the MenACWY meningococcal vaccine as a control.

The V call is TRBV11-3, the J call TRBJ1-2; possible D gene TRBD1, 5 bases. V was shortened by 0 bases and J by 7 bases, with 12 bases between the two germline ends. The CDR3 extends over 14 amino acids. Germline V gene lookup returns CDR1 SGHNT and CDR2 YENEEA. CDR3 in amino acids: CASSLDQGLGGYTF. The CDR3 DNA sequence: TGTGCCAGCAGCTTAGATCAGGGCCTGGGTGGCTACACCTTC.

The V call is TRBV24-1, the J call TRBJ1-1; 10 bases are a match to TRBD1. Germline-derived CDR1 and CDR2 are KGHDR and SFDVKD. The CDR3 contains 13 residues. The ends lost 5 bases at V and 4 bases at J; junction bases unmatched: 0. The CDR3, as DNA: TGTGCCACCAGTGGACAGGGGGCCACTGAAGCTTTCTTT. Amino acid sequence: CATSGQGATEAFF.

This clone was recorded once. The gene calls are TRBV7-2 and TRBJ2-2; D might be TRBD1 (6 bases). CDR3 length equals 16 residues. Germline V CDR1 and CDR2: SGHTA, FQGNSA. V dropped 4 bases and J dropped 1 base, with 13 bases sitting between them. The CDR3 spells CASSYHARGNTGELFF. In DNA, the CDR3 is TGTGCCAGCAGCTACCATGCCAGGGGGAACACCGGGGAGCTGTTTTTT. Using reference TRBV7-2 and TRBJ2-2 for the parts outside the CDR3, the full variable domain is GAGVSQSPSNKVTEKGKDVELRCDPISGHTALYWYRQSLGQGLEFLIYFQGNSAPDKSGLPSDRFSAERTGGSVSTLTIQRTQQEDSAVYLCASSYHARGNTGELFFGEGSRLTVL.

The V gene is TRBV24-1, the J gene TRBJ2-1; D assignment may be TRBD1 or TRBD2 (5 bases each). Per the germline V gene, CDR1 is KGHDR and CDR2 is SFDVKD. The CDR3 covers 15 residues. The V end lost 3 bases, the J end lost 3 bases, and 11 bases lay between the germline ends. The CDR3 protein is CATSDTGTNYNEQFF. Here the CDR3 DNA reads TGTGCCACCAGTGATACCGGGACCAACTACAATGAGCAGTTCTTC.

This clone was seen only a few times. CDR3 sequence: CASSQGAPAYEQYF. The CDR3 region has the DNA TGTGCCAGTAGTCAGGGGGCGCCAGCCTACGAGCAGTACTTC. The gene calls are TRBV19 and TRBJ2-7; 8 positions match TRBD1. The germline CDR1 and CDR2 sequences are LNHDA and SQIVND (reference sequence). V was pared by 5 bases and J by 2 bases, with 5 bases of the junction left unmatched. The CDR3 is 14 amino acids.

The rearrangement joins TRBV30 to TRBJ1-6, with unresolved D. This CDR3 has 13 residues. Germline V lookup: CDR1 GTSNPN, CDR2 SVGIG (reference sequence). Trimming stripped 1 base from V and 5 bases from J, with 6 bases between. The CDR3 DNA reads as TGTGCCTGGAGTGCTGGGAATAATTCACCCCTCCACTTT. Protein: CAWSAGNNSPLHF.

CDR3 sequence reads: CASSLAGTQPQHF. The CDR3 coding sequence is TGTGCCAGCAGTTTAGCGGGGACTCAGCCCCAGCATTTT. J is TRBJ1-5 and V is TRBV12-3 or TRBV12-4; D is perhaps TRBD1 (5 bases). The V end was cut by 0 bases, the J end by 6 bases, with 6 bases between. This CDR3 has 13 amino acids.

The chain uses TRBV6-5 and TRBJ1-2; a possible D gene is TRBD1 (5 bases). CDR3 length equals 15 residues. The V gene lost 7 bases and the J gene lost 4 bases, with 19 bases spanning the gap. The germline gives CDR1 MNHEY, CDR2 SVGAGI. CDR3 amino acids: CASTPSPRQPYGYTF. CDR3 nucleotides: TGTGCCAGCACGCCAAGCCCCAGACAGCCCTATGGCTACACCTTC.

The CDR3 DNA follows: TGTGCCAGCTCACCACCCTATTTAAGGCCCACCCAAGGCACTGAAGCTTTCTTT. Protein product: CASSPPYLRPTQGTEAFF. The chain uses TRBV18 and TRBJ1-1; D is ambiguous. This CDR3 comprises 18 residues. Deletions cut 0 bases from V and 4 bases from J, with 21 bases between. Germline assignment: CDR1 KGHSH and CDR2 LQKENI. Using reference TRBV18 and TRBJ1-1 for the parts outside the CDR3, the full variable domain is NAGVMQNPRHLVRRRGQEARLRCSPMKGHSHVYWYRQLPEEGLKFMVYLQKENIIDESGMPKERFSAEFPKEGPSILRIQQVVRGDSAAYFCASSPPYLRPTQGTEAFFGQGTRLTVV.

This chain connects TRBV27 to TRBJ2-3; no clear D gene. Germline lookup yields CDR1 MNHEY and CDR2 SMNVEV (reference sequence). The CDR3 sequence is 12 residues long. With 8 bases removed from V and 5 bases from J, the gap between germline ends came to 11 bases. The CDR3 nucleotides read TGTGCCAGCGGGATACTAAAAGATACGCAGTATTTT. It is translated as CASGILKDTQYF.

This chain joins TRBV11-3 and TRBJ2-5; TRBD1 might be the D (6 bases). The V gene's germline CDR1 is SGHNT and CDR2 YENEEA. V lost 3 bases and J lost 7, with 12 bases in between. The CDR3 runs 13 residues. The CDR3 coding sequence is TGTGCCAGCAGCTTCCGGGACACGGGGACCCAGTACTTC. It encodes CASSFRDTGTQYF.

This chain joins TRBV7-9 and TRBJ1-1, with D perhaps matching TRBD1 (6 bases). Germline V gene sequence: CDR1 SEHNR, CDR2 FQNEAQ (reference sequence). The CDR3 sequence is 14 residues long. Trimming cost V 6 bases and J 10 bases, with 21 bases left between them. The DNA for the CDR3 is TGTGCCAGCAGTCTAGCTTCAGGGGTCTGGGGAGCTTTCTTT. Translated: CASSLASGVWGAFF.

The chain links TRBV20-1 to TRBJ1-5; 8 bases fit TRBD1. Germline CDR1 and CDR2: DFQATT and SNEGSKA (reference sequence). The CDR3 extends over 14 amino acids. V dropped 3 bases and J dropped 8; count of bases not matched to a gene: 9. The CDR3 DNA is TGCAGTGCTAGTAAAGGGACAGGCAGGGAGCCCCAGCATTTT. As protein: CSASKGTGREPQHF.

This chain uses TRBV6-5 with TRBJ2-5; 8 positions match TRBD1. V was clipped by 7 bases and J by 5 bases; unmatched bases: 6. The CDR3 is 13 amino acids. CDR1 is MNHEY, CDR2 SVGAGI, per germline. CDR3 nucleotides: TGTGCCAGCACCGGACAGGGCAGGGAGACCCAGTACTTC. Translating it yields CASTGQGRETQYF.

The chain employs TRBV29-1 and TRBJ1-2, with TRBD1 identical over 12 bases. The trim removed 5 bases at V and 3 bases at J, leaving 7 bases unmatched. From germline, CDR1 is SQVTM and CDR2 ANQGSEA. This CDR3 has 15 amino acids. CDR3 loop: CSVWDRGQEDYGYTF. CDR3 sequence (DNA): TGCAGCGTTTGGGACAGGGGGCAGGAGGACTATGGCTACACCTTC.

The CDR3 DNA follows: TGTGCCAGCAGCTTGGAGCCCGCAATCACCTCCTACAATGAGCAGTTCTTC. Protein product: CASSLEPAITSYNEQFF. V is TRBV5-4 and J is TRBJ2-1; D remains ambiguous. V lost 0 bases, J lost 0 bases, and 13 bases lay in between. The CDR3 is 17 residues long. Per the germline V gene, CDR1 is SGHNT and CDR2 is YYREEE (reference sequence).

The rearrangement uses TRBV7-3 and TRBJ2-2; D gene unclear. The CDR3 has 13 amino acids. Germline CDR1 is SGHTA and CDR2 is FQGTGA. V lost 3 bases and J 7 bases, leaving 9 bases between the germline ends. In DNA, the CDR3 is TGTGCCAGCAGCTTCCTAGACGGCGGGGAGCTGTTTTTT. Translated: CASSFLDGGELFF.

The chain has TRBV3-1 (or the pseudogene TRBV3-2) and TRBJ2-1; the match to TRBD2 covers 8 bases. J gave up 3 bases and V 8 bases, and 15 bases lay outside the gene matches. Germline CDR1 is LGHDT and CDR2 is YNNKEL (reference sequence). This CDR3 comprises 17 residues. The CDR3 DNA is TGTGCCAGCGAGGGACGCACGGGGGGGGAGGTCTACAATGAGCAGTTCTTC. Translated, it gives CASEGRTGGEVYNEQFF.

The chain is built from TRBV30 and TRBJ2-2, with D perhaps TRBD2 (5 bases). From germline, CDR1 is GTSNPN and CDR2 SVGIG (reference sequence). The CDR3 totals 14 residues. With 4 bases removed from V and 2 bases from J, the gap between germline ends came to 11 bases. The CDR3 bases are TGTGCCTGGACTACCGGGATAAACACCGGGGAGCTGTTTTTT. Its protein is CAWTTGINTGELFF.

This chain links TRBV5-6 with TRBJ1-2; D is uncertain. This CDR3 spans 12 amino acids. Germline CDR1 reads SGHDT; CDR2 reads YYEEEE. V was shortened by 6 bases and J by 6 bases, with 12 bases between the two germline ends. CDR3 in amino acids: CASTRRTNGYTF. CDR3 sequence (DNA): TGTGCCAGCACCCGAAGAACCAATGGCTACACCTTC.